This TCR beta chain was observed in a study of T-cell memory formation after mild COVID-19. General study results and limits: There were some responding clones in pre-infection memory, which suggested that cross-reactive memory had joined. SARS-CoV-2 specificity of second-wave clones peaking day 37 was unconfirmed. Contracting CD8+ clones were enriched in EMRA, CD4+ mainly in CM and EM.

A note on this clonotype: What it recognizes is unknown.

TCRdb reprocessed the 5' RACE reads via MiXCR and lists one record per CDR3 protein. This sample has hundreds of thousands of distinct CDR3 sequences; roughly 20% occur once, and the top ten carry approximately 13%. The ends lost 8 bases at V and 11 bases at J; junction bases unmatched: 22. The CDR3 length is 18 residues. The germline CDR1 and CDR2 sequences are MNHEY and SMNVEV (reference sequence). Sequenced: PBMCs or a T cell subset sorted from them (not recorded which). The V and J genes are TRBV27 and TRBJ1-4; TRBD1 matches at 11 bases. This sequence was found in an adult woman who had mild COVID-19 (a few samples of this study predate the infection). Cell type and time point are not known. The DNA of the CDR3 is TGTGCCAGCTCAAGGACAGGGGGCTCTTTACTCATCCGAGAGAAACTGTTTTTT. It yields the protein CASSRTGGSLLIREKLFF.